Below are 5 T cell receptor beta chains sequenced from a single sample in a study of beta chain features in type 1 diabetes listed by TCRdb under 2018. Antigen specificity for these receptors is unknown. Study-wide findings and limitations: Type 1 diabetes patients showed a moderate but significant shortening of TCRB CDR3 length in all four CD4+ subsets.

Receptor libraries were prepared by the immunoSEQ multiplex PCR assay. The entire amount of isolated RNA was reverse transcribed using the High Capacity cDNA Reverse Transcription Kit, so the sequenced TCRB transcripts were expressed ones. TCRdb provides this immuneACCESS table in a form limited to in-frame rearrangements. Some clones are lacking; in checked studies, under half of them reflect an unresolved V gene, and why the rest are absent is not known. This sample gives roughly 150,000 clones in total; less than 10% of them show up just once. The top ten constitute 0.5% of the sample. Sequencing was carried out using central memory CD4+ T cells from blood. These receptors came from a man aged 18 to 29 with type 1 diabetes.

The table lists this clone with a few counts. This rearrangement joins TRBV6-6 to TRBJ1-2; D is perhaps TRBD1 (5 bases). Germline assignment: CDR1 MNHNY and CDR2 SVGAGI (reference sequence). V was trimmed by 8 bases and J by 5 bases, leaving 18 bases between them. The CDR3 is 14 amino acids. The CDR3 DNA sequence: TGTGCCAGCGGACAAGACAAAGCTCCTTATGGCTACACCTTC. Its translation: CASGQDKAPYGYTF.

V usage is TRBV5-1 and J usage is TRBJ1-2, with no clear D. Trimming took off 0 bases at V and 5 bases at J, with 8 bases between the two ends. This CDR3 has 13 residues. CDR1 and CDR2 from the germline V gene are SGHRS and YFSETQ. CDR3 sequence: CASSLELRYGYTF. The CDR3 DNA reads TGCGCCAGCAGCTTGGAACTGAGATATGGCTACACCTTC.

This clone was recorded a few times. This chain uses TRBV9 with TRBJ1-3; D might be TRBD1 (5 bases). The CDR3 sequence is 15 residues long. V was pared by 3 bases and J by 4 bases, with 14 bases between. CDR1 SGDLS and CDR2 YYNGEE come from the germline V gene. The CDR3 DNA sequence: TGTGCCAGCAGCGAGGCAGGGAATACGGGAAACACCATATATTTT. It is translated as CASSEAGNTGNTIYF. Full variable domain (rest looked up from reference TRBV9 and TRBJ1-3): DSGVTQTPKHLITATGQRVTLRCSPRSGDLSVYWYQQSLDQGLQFLIQYYNGEERAKGNILERFSAQQFPDLHSELNLSSLELGDSALYFCASSEAGNTGNTIYFGEGSWLTVV.

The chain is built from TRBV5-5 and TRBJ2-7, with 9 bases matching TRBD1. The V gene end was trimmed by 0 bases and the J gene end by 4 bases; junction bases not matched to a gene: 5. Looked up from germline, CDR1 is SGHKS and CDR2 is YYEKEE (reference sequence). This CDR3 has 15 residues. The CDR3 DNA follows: TGTGCCAGCAGCTTGGTGGGGACAGGGACGTACGAGCAGTACTTC. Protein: CASSLVGTGTYEQYF. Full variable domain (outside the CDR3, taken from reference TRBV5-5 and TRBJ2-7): DAGVTQSPTHLIKTRGQQVTLRCSPISGHKSVSWYQQVLGQGPQFIFQYYEKEERGRGNFPDRFSARQFPNYSSELNVNALLLGDSALYLCASSLVGTGTYEQYFGPGTRLTVT.

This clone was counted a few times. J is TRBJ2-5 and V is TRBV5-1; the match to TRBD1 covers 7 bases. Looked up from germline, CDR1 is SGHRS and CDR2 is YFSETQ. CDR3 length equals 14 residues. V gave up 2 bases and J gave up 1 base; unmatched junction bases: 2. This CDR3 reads CASSFWTGQETQYF. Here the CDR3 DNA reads TGCGCCAGCAGCTTTTGGACAGGCCAAGAGACCCAGTACTTC. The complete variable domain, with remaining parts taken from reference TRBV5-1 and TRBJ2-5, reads KAGVTQTPRYLIKTRGQQVTLSCSPISGHRSVSWYQQTPGQGLQFLFEYFSETQRNKGNFPGRFSGRQFSNSRSEMNVSTLELGDSALYLCASSFWTGQETQYFGPGTRLLVL.